Listed below are T cell receptor beta chains from one sample, sequenced in a study of T cells after posttransplantation cyclophosphamide. Measured with immunoSEQ multiplex PCR; TCRdb has only the in-frame clones, and not every one. Observed are tens of thousands of clones, no singletons, with the top ten taking approximately 2.2%. Material for sequencing was PBMCs. The receptors stem from a middle-aged man in good health, CMV-negative, and a related stem cell transplant donor. Each CDR3 is given without its conserved first and last residue. D genes are given only for firm matches.

D	V	J	CDR3
TRBD1	TRBV13	TRBJ2-2	ASSFRTGINTGELF
TRBD1	TRBV18	TRBJ1-1	ASSPRTGANTEAF
TRBD2	TRBV11-2	TRBJ2-5	ASSLEGLAGGTQY
NA	TRBV5-1	TRBJ2-3	ASSLQASTDTQY
TRBD1	TRBV23-1	TRBJ2-4	ASLWTGTDALAKNIQY
NA	TRBV30	TRBJ1-6	AWSDRGWNSPLH
TRBD1	TRBV6-5	TRBJ1-2	ASSPSDRLFDGYT
TRBD1	TRBV2	TRBJ2-1	ASSPDRGHNEQF
TRBD2	TRBV6-5	TRBJ2-5	ASSGSGSQETQY
TRBD1	TRBV6-5	TRBJ2-5	ASSSGGGETQY
NA	TRBV5-4	TRBJ1-1	ASSLQATVANTEAF
TRBD1	TRBV6-6	TRBJ1-2	ASTDRDYGYT
NA	TRBV7-9	TRBJ1-4	ASTFGQINEKLF
NA	TRBV7-7	TRBJ2-1	ASSLEEGLYNEQF
NA	TRBV6-9	TRBJ1-1	AGLSGPDLLTEAF
TRBD1	TRBV27	TRBJ1-6	ASSSWTGARNSPLH
TRBD2	TRBV5-6	TRBJ2-2	ASSLEGLRESGGELF
NA	TRBV15	TRBJ2-1	ATSIASLAESSYNEQF
TRBD2	TRBV7-2	TRBJ2-5	ASSLVGGGQETQY
NA	TRBV2	TRBJ1-5	ASSAEENNQPQH
TRBD2	TRBV5-8	TRBJ2-5	ASSFGTGTRQETQY
NA	TRBV5-4	TRBJ2-5	ASSLAGVGTQY
TRBD2	TRBV6-5	TRBJ2-1	ASSPGLAIYNEQF
TRBD2	TRBV9	TRBJ2-1	ASSDWREATGTSSYNEQF
TRBD2	TRBV5-6	TRBJ2-5	ASSSWGGGRQETQY
TRBD2	TRBV9	TRBJ2-5	ASSVAGGWETQY